One TCR beta chain is described in this entry. What it binds is unknown. This sample was included in a study of CD8+CD57+ T cells in acquired aplastic anemia. Study at large: The sorted CD4+ and CD8+ cells yielded an average approximately 3.2 ug of DNA. Around 11 million reads were obtained on average for healthy donor CD4+ cells.

Genomic DNA constituted the template upon which TCR beta VDJ and CDR3 profiling was performed. TCRdb re-called the reads through MiXCR, storing one row per CDR3 protein. The table records about 210,000 distinct CDR3 sequences, roughly 35% of them present only once. Study-level points and caveats: A set of 25 to 30 CD8+ CDR3 sequences was shared between patients and controls, and these sequences appeared highly expressed in patients.

Specimen: sorted CD4+, CD8+, or CD8+CD57+ T cells (not recorded which) from PBMCs. The sequence was obtained from a human donor in good health, serving as a control.

The CDR3 DNA is TGTGCCACCAGCAGCCACGCAGACGAGCAGTACTTC. Amino acid sequence: CATSSHADEQYF. The chain couples TRBV15 to TRBJ2-7; D remains unclear. Trimming cost V 3 bases and J 5 bases, with 8 bases left between them. The CDR3 covers 12 residues. In germline, CDR1 is LNHNV, CDR2 YYDKDF (reference sequence).